This TCR beta chain was captured in a study of blood T cell repertoires in COVID-19. Authors' processing steps: Scientists estimated how many nucleated cells there were by amplifying reference gene primers. TCRdb's copy holds only in-frame clones and misses some; the assay was immunoSEQ multiplex PCR. V, J and clone size derive from that table, while D and trimming were established from the DNA sequence. The sample shows roughly 330,000 clones, around 87% of them seen only once. The CDR3 extends over 16 amino acids. CDR1 and CDR2 (germline): SGHRS, YFSETQ. The V gene lost 1 base and the J gene lost 3 bases, with 15 bases spanning the gap.

The J gene is TRBJ2-3, the V gene TRBV5-1; the D gene is possibly TRBD1 (7 bases). Sequencing input: PBMCs or T cells enriched from blood (not recorded which). The clonotype was recovered from a woman in her thirties who had recovered from COVID-19. The CDR3 coding sequence is TGCGCCAGCAGCTTGTGGCGGGACAGATCAACAGATACGCAGTATTTT. Translated: CASSLWRDRSTDTQYF.